This T cell receptor (beta chain) was retrieved from a study of blood T cell repertoires in COVID-19. Study details: In each case, the material was cDNA or gDNA derived from T cells, B-cell-depleted T cells, or PBMCs.

CDR3 length equals 15 residues. The germline gives CDR1 SNHLY, CDR2 FYNNEI. Unmatched junction bases numbered 6, after V lost 5 bases and J lost 7 bases. In the authors' methods: Counts of nucleated cells, estimated from reference gene primer amplification, were obtained. The assay was immunoSEQ multiplex PCR, and TCRdb's table has in-frame clones only and misses some. The V and J calls and clone size come from that table; D and trimming were worked out from the DNA. The sample holds under 200,000 clones; about 85% are singletons and the top ten take about 5%. Sequencing used peripheral blood. V gene TRBV2 combines with J gene TRBJ2-1, with TRBD2 matching 12 bases. The origin of this receptor is a woman over 75 with acute or convalescent COVID-19. The CDR3 DNA reads TGTGCCAGCAGTCTAGGACTAGCGGGATCGAATGAGCAGTTCTTC. This sequence encodes CASSLGLAGSNEQFF.